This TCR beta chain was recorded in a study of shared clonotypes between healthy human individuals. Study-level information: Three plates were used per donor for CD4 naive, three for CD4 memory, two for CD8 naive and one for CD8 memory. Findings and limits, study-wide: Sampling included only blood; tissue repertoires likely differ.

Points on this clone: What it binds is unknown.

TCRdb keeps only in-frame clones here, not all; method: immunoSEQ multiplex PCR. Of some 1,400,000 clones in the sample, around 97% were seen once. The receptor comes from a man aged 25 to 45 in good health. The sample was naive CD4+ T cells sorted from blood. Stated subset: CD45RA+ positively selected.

The CDR3 nucleotides are TGTGCCAGCAGCTTATTAGCGGGAGCCAACTACAATGAGCAGTTCTTC. Amino acids: CASSLLAGANYNEQFF. This chain links TRBV7-3 with TRBJ2-1; 9 bases agree with TRBD2. The CDR3 spans 16 residues. J gave up 3 bases and V 2 bases, and 5 bases lay outside the gene matches. Germline values: CDR1 SGHTA, CDR2 FQGTGA.